Listed here are 20 T cell receptor beta chains from one sample, sequenced in a study of beta chain features in type 1 diabetes. Study-level findings and limits: There was a moderate but significant shortening of TCRB CDR3s in all four CD4+ subsets of Type 1 diabetes patients.

The whole isolated RNA underwent reverse transcription, so sequencing captured expressed TCRB transcripts. Assay used: immunoSEQ multiplex PCR; TCRdb lists only in-frame clones, some missing. Counted here are around 600,000 clones, over 10% occurring once; the ten biggest clones make up around 0.12%. The antigens for these receptors are not known. Specimen: naive CD4+ T cells from blood. All receptors derive from a man aged 25-45 years with type 1 diabetes.

V usage is TRBV6-6 and J usage is TRBJ2-7; TRBD1 aligns across 7 bases. After removal of 10 bases from V and 2 bases from J, the junction contained 5 bases not matched to a gene. Germline values: CDR1 MNHNY, CDR2 SVGAGI (reference sequence). The CDR3 has 12 amino acids. CDR3 sequence: CATGTAPYEQYF. For the CDR3, the DNA is TGTGCCACCGGGACAGCTCCCTACGAGCAGTACTTC.

The table lists this clone with a few counts. V usage is TRBV4-3 and J usage is TRBJ1-2, with D possibly matching TRBD1 (6 bases). V lost 2 bases and J lost 3, with 13 bases in between. Germline V lookup: CDR1 LGHNA, CDR2 YSLEER. The CDR3 has 15 residues. DNA for the CDR3: TGCGCCAGCAGCCAACTGAGGGGGGAAGACTATGGCTACACCTTC. It translates to CASSQLRGEDYGYTF.

V usage is TRBV28 and J usage is TRBJ2-7; the D gene is possibly TRBD2 (5 bases). The CDR3 runs 15 residues. Germline CDR1 reads MDHEN; CDR2 reads SYDVKM. V was cut by 4 bases and J by 7 bases, with 20 bases left in between. The CDR3 is CASSSPPRVSYEQYF. The CDR3 nucleotides are TGTGCCAGCAGTTCCCCGCCGAGGGTATCGTATGAGCAGTACTTC.

In its sample, this clone was seen a few times. The gene calls are TRBV29-1 and TRBJ2-1; D uncertain. CDR1 and CDR2 (germline): SQVTM, ANQGSEA. V lost 5 bases, J lost 3 bases, and 14 bases lay in between. The CDR3 extends over 14 amino acids. The CDR3 is CSVHTAPLYNEQFF. CDR3 DNA: TGCAGCGTTCACACGGCCCCCCTCTACAATGAGCAGTTCTTC.

This clone was counted between two and nine times. V is TRBV7-2 and J is TRBJ1-5, with TRBD1 matching over 10 bases. Germline values: CDR1 SGHTA, CDR2 FQGNSA. V lost 1 base to trimming and J lost 4 bases; unmatched junction nucleotides: 7. The CDR3 has 17 residues. The chain's CDR3 is CASSLEGQGILNQPQHF. The DNA of the CDR3 is TGTGCCAGCAGCTTAGAGGGACAGGGGATACTAAATCAGCCCCAGCATTTT.

J is TRBJ2-5 and V is TRBV10-3; TRBD1 matches at 9 bases. Germline trimming cut 7 bases from V and 5 bases from J; bases unmatched to any gene: 5. CDR1 and CDR2 (germline): ENHRY, SYGVKD. This CDR3 has 13 residues. This CDR3 reads CAIKGQGGETQYF. CDR3 in DNA: TGTGCCATCAAGGGACAGGGTGGCGAGACCCAGTACTTC.

The V gene is TRBV6-5, the J gene TRBJ2-5; D is possibly TRBD1 or TRBD2 (6 bases each). The germline V gene encodes CDR1 MNHEY and CDR2 SVGAGI. The CDR3 totals 16 residues. V was cut by 4 bases and J by 4 bases, with 19 bases left in between. The CDR3 is CASSSLTRGQAETQYF. In nucleotides, the CDR3 is TGTGCCAGCAGTTCACTAACCCGGGGGCAGGCAGAGACCCAGTACTTC.

CDR3 sequence: CASSFQPDRRRPEQYF. The CDR3 DNA follows: TGTGCCAGCAGCTTCCAACCGGACCGGAGAAGGCCCGAGCAGTACTTC. The chain carries TRBV11-2 and TRBJ2-7; D unclear. Between the trimmed V and J ends, which lost 3 bases and 6 bases, there was a span of 21 bases. Per germline, CDR1 SGHAT and CDR2 FQNNGV. CDR3 length equals 16 residues.

The gene calls are TRBV7-9 and TRBJ2-3; D gene uncertain. V shed 1 base and J shed 4 bases, with 9 bases lying between them. Germline V gives CDR1 SEHNR, CDR2 FQNEAQ (reference sequence). The CDR3 has 14 residues. CDR3: CASSLGLGADTQYF. In nucleotides, the CDR3 is TGTGCCAGCAGCTTAGGACTCGGTGCAGATACGCAGTATTTT.

This clone was detected only a few times. This chain joins TRBV5-1 and TRBJ2-5, with 10 bases fitting TRBD2. This CDR3 is built from 15 residues. The junction had 3 bases not matched to a gene; V was cut back by 0 bases and J by 4 bases. CDR1 is SGHRS and CDR2 is YFSETQ in the germline V gene. The CDR3, as DNA: TGCGCCAGCAGCTTGGAGCGGGGGGGCACAGAGACCCAGTACTTC. Its protein is CASSLERGGTETQYF.

This chain links TRBV30 with TRBJ2-4, with 9 positions matching TRBD2. This CDR3 is built from 14 residues. Germline lookup yields CDR1 GTSNPN and CDR2 SVGIG (reference sequence). Trimming took 0 bases from V and 12 from J; bases not matched to a gene: 9. CDR3 nucleotides: TGTGCCTGGAGTGTACGGCTAGCGGGAAGGGATCAGTACTTC. It specifies CAWSVRLAGRDQYF.

This chain joins TRBV6-1 and TRBJ1-3; 7 bases are shared with TRBD1. The germline V gene has CDR1 MNHNS and CDR2 SASEGT. CDR3 length equals 14 residues. With 2 bases clipped from V and 3 bases from J, the junction kept 1 base outside the gene matches. For the CDR3, the DNA is TGTGCCAGCAGTGAACAGGGGGTTGGAAACACCATATATTTT. Encoded protein: CASSEQGVGNTIYF.

This clone was recorded a few times. V and J are TRBV25-1 and TRBJ2-3, with D unresolved. Trimming pared 1 base from V and 2 bases from J, leaving 13 bases between. The CDR3 sequence is 16 residues long. CDR1 MGHDK and CDR2 SYGVNS come from the germline V gene. In DNA form, the CDR3 reads TGTGCCAGCAGTGAATTTGGATCAAGCTACACAGATACGCAGTATTTT. Protein: CASSEFGSSYTDTQYF.

V and J are TRBV11-2 and TRBJ2-7; tentatively, D is TRBD1 (6 bases). Germline V gene data show CDR1 as SGHAT and CDR2 as FQNNGV. Trimming stripped 5 bases from V and 5 bases from J, with 13 bases between. This CDR3 region has 13 residues. CDR3 protein: CASSIRQANEQYF. The CDR3 DNA follows: TGTGCCAGCAGCATCAGACAGGCCAACGAGCAGTACTTC. Filled out from reference TRBV11-2 and TRBJ2-7, the complete variable domain reads EAGVAQSPRYKIIEKRQSVAFWCNPISGHATLYWYQQILGQGPKLLIQFQNNGVVDDSQLPKDRFSAERLKGVDSTLKIQPAKLEDSAVYLCASSIRQANEQYFGPGTRLTVT.

This rearrangement joins TRBV13 to TRBJ1-1; D may be TRBD1 (5 bases). Germline lookup yields CDR1 PRHDT and CDR2 FYEKMQ (reference sequence). The CDR3 totals 19 residues. V lost 5 bases, J lost 1 base, and 26 bases lay in between. The CDR3 reads CASSLLFDPGRGENTEAFF. The CDR3 bases are TGTGCCAGCAGCCTCCTCTTCGATCCCGGGCGAGGGGAGAACACTGAAGCTTTCTTT.

The V gene is TRBV11-2, the J gene TRBJ2-2; 8 nucleotides agree with TRBD1. Per the germline V gene, CDR1 is SGHAT and CDR2 is FQNNGV. V gave up 7 bases and J gave up 7 bases; unmatched junction bases: 5. CDR3 size: 13 residues. Written as DNA, the CDR3 is TGTGCCAGCACACAGACAGGGGTCGGGGAGCTGTTTTTT. Residues: CASTQTGVGELFF.

The rearrangement links TRBV4-3 to TRBJ1-6; D not resolved. Germline CDR1 is LGHNA and CDR2 is YSLEER. V was cut by 0 bases and J by 5 bases, with 8 bases left in between. This CDR3 has 15 residues. This CDR3 reads CASSQETNHNSPLHF. The CDR3 nucleotides are TGCGCCAGCAGCCAAGAGACAAATCATAATTCACCCCTCCACTTT.

This chain uses TRBV29-1 with TRBJ2-5, with D perhaps being TRBD1 or TRBD2 (7 bases each). Germline-derived CDR1 and CDR2 are SQVTM and ANQGSEA. The CDR3 consists of 16 residues. Trimming took 2 bases from V and 1 from J, leaving 17 bases between them. CDR3 in amino acids: CSVERGGQNFQETQYF. In DNA, the CDR3 is TGCAGCGTTGAAAGGGGGGGACAGAATTTCCAAGAGACCCAGTACTTC.

The J gene is TRBJ2-3, the V gene TRBV2; no definite D call. The CDR3 runs to 12 residues. The V gene lost 2 bases and the J gene lost 6 bases, with 6 bases spanning the gap. Germline V gene data show CDR1 as SNHLY and CDR2 as FYNNEI. CDR3 nucleotides: TGTGCCAGCAGTGAATGGGTGGATACGCAGTATTTT. It yields the protein CASSEWVDTQYF.

This clone has a handful of counts. The chain uses TRBV7-9 and TRBJ2-7, with D hard to call. The CDR3 length is 12 residues. Germline CDR1 is SEHNR and CDR2 is FQNEAQ (reference sequence). V was shortened by 1 base and J by 6 bases, with 7 bases between the two germline ends. CDR3 in DNA: TGTGCCAGCAGCTTAGAACGGTCCGAGCAGTACTTC. Protein: CASSLERSEQYF.